This TCR beta chain comes out of a study of patients and donors after allogeneic stem cell transplantation. CDR3 length: 13 residues. The germline V and J ends were trimmed by 3 bases and 5 bases, with 10 bases remaining between them. CDR1 is MNHEY and CDR2 is SMNVEV in the germline V gene (reference sequence). TCRdb recomputed calls from the RT-PCR reads with MiXCR, one row per CDR3 protein. The sample has more than 150,000 distinct CDR3 sequences, approximately 41% seen once. V and J are TRBV27 and TRBJ1-1; D not certain. This TCR was sampled from a human donor who was either an allogeneic HSCT recipient or a stem cell or donor lymphocyte infusion donor (not recorded which). It is not recorded whose cells these are; they may come from a transplant donor. Sample: blood, either unsorted or a sorted T cell fraction (not recorded which). CDR3 nucleotides: TGTGCCAGCAGTTTCTCACAAAGGACTGAAGCTTTCTTT. This gives the protein CASSFSQRTEAFF.